A single sample gave rise to the 21 T cell receptor beta chains below, sequenced in a study of radiation and T cells in renal cell carcinoma. The assay was immunoSEQ multiplex PCR, and TCRdb's table has in-frame clones only and misses some. The sample carries over 45,000 clones, around 72% recorded once. Time point indicated: baseline pretreatment blood. Sample treatment: 15 Gy SBRT to primary tumor, nephrectomy 4 weeks later. The source material was blood, sampled from a patient whose treatment included radiotherapy and nephrectomy. The receptors derive from a man between 60 and 75 years old with renal cell carcinoma.

CDR3 region: CAWNTLGPNQPQHF. The CDR3 DNA is TGTGCCTGGAACACCTTGGGCCCGAATCAGCCCCAGCATTTT. The chain links TRBV30 to TRBJ1-5; unclear D gene. CDR3 length equals 14 residues. Germline assignment: CDR1 GTSNPN and CDR2 SVGIG (reference sequence). Deletions cut 4 bases from V and 4 bases from J, with 14 bases between.

The chain carries TRBV30 and TRBJ1-2; weak D call: TRBD1 (6 bases). CDR1 and CDR2 (germline): GTSNPN, SVGIG (reference sequence). The V end was cut by 0 bases, the J end by 4 bases, with 12 bases between. The CDR3 is 14 amino acids. In DNA, the CDR3 is TGTGCCTGGAGTGTACGACAGGCATTCTATGGCTACACCTTC. It encodes CAWSVRQAFYGYTF.

In this sample, this clone turned up a few times. The V and J genes are TRBV7-9 and TRBJ1-3, with 7 bases aligning to TRBD1. The germline V gene has CDR1 SEHNR and CDR2 FQNEAQ (reference sequence). The junction had 12 bases not matched to a gene; V was cut back by 7 bases and J by 0 bases. The CDR3 runs 17 residues. CDR3 sequence: CASTEGTALFSGNTIYF. The CDR3 DNA reads as TGTGCCAGCACCGAAGGGACAGCCCTATTCTCTGGAAACACCATATATTTT.

In this sample, this clone turned up a few times. This chain connects TRBV5-4 to TRBJ2-5, with TRBD1 matching over 9 bases. The CDR3 contains 16 residues. The germline V gene encodes CDR1 SGHNT and CDR2 YYREEE (reference sequence). The V and J ends lost 0 bases and 5 bases, in that order; junction bases with no gene match: 8. The chain's CDR3 is CASSLEDRGGRETQYF. The CDR3 region has the DNA TGTGCCAGCAGCTTGGAGGACAGGGGAGGAAGGGAGACCCAGTACTTC.

This clone was counted between two and nine times. CDR3 region: CASGATGMMDYGYTF. CDR3 sequence (DNA): TGTGCCAGCGGGGCAACAGGGATGATGGACTATGGCTACACCTTC. The genes are TRBV6-5 and TRBJ1-2; D is perhaps TRBD1 (6 bases). V lost 8 bases to trimming and J lost 3 bases, with 19 bases between them. Germline V gene data show CDR1 as MNHEY and CDR2 as SVGAGI. CDR3 length: 15 amino acids.

As to this clone: A much larger clonotype is one base distant, so this may be a read error. The rearrangement uses TRBV7-6 and TRBJ2-1; D not certain. Trimming stripped 1 base from V and 7 bases from J, with 5 bases between. CDR1 is SGHVS and CDR2 is FNYEAQ in the germline V gene. The CDR3 extends over 12 amino acids. The CDR3 is CASSLERNEQFF. The CDR3 nucleotides are TGTGCCAGCAGCTTAGAGAGAAATGAGCAGTTCTTC.

The genes are TRBV19 and TRBJ1-5, with a possible D match to TRBD1 (5 bases). V shed 10 bases and J shed 2 bases, with 18 bases lying between them. Germline V CDR1 and CDR2: LNHDA, SQIVND (reference sequence). The CDR3 sequence is 15 residues long. CDR3 residues: CATTTQRGGNQPQHF. In DNA, the CDR3 is TGTGCCACCACTACCCAAAGAGGGGGCAATCAGCCCCAGCATTTT.

The V and J genes are TRBV14 and TRBJ1-1; TRBD1 matches 8 bases. Trimming at V came to 2 bases and at J to 8 bases, leaving 7 bases not matched to a gene. CDR1 and CDR2 (germline): SGHDN, FVKESK. This CDR3 is 14 amino acids long. The CDR3 loop reads CASSQTGGAGEAFF. Written as DNA, the CDR3 is TGTGCCAGCAGCCAAACAGGGGGGGCTGGGGAAGCTTTCTTT.

This chain uses TRBV6-5 with TRBJ1-1; 7 bases match TRBD1. The CDR3 is made up of 15 amino acids. CDR1 MNHEY and CDR2 SVGAGI come from the germline V gene. After removal of 0 bases from V and 5 bases from J, the junction contained 6 bases not matched to a gene. For the CDR3, the DNA is TGTGCCAGCAGTTACTCCGGGACAGCGGAGACTGAAGCTTTCTTT. It yields the protein CASSYSGTAETEAFF.

The chain couples TRBV7-9 to TRBJ2-7, with a weak D call TRBD2 (7 bases). CDR1 and CDR2 from the germline V gene are SEHNR and FQNEAQ (reference sequence). With 5 bases removed from V and 4 bases from J, the gap between germline ends came to 18 bases. The CDR3 is made up of 15 amino acids. The CDR3 loop is CASSPEGGRGYEQYF. The CDR3 region has the DNA TGTGCCAGCAGCCCCGAGGGGGGGCGCGGGTACGAGCAGTACTTC.

As regards this clone: The same CDR3 is also encoded by other DNA sequences in this sample. This chain joins TRBV7-8 and TRBJ2-5; 7 bases agree with TRBD1. This CDR3 is 13 amino acids long. Germline V CDR1 and CDR2: SGHVS, FQNEAQ. The ends lost 4 bases at V and 2 bases at J; junction bases unmatched: 1. CDR3 protein: CASSSGQQETQYF. CDR3 sequence (DNA): TGTGCCAGCAGCTCGGGACAGCAAGAGACCCAGTACTTC.

This rearrangement joins TRBV6-6 to TRBJ2-1; 9 nucleotides align to TRBD1. V was clipped by 5 bases and J by 6 bases; unmatched bases: 8. Germline assignment: CDR1 MNHNY and CDR2 SVGAGI (reference sequence). CDR3 length equals 15 residues. The chain's CDR3 is CASSGGQGLPNEQFF. CDR3 sequence (DNA): TGTGCCAGCAGTGGAGGACAGGGGCTACCCAATGAGCAGTTCTTC.

This rearrangement joins TRBV14 to TRBJ1-4, with D unclear. This CDR3 comprises 16 residues. The germline CDR1 and CDR2 sequences are SGHDN and FVKESK. V was trimmed by 1 base and J by 7 bases, leaving 16 bases between them. CDR3 DNA sequence: TGTGCCAGCAGCCAAGGGAGAGGGCGAGGAAGTGAAAAACTGTTTTTT. As protein: CASSQGRGRGSEKLFF.

Only a few counts were recorded for this clone. CDR3 sequence reads: CASSSQGGNEQFF. The CDR3 nucleotides are TGTGCCAGCAGCTCACAGGGGGGGAATGAGCAGTTCTTC. This chain connects TRBV11-2 to TRBJ2-1, with TRBD1 as a possible D gene (8 bases). Between the trimmed V and J ends, which lost 4 bases and 7 bases, there was a span of 11 bases. The germline CDR1 and CDR2 sequences are SGHAT and FQNNGV. The length of the CDR3 is 13 residues. Together with reference TRBV11-2 and TRBJ2-1, the CDR3 gives the full variable domain: EAGVAQSPRYKIIEKRQSVAFWCNPISGHATLYWYQQILGQGPKLLIQFQNNGVVDDSQLPKDRFSAERLKGVDSTLKIQPAKLEDSAVYLCASSSQGGNEQFFGPGTRLTVL.

This clone is deemed medium-sized. V is TRBV9 and J is TRBJ2-5; TRBD2 is a possible D gene (6 bases). The CDR3 is made up of 14 amino acids. From germline, CDR1 is SGDLS and CDR2 YYNGEE. Trimming stripped 4 bases from V and 1 base from J, with 11 bases between. CDR3 nucleotide sequence: TGTGCCAGCAGCCCCCGGGACTTCCAAGAGACCCAGTACTTC. This translates into CASSPRDFQETQYF.

The V call is TRBV7-8, the J call TRBJ2-7; D tentatively reads TRBD1 or TRBD2 (5 bases each). This CDR3 contains 15 residues. In germline, CDR1 is SGHVS, CDR2 FQNEAQ. V lost 3 bases, J lost 6 bases, and 18 bases lay in between. CDR3 sequence (DNA): TGTGCCAGCAGCTTCGTAAGGGAGCAGGGTCGCGAGCAGTACGTC. Translation: CASSFVREQGREQYV.

V usage is TRBV6-5 and J usage is TRBJ2-3; TRBD2 agrees at 9 bases. Germline trimming cut 6 bases from V and 4 bases from J; bases unmatched to any gene: 8. The germline V gene encodes CDR1 MNHEY and CDR2 SVGAGI. The CDR3 has 15 residues. CDR3 nucleotide sequence: TGTGCCAGCAGGGAGGAGCGGGGGGTTCCAGATACGCAGTATTTT. This encodes CASREERGVPDTQYF.

The chain employs TRBV11-2 and TRBJ2-1; TRBD2 matches 13 bases. This CDR3 is 16 amino acids long. CDR1 SGHAT and CDR2 FQNNGV come from the germline V gene. With V trimmed by 6 bases and J by 7 bases, 9 bases remained unmatched. The CDR3 here is CASRPGLAGKWNEQFF. The CDR3 nucleotides read TGTGCCAGCAGACCGGGACTAGCGGGAAAATGGAATGAGCAGTTCTTC.

The chain combines TRBV30 with TRBJ2-2; TRBD1 matches at 7 bases. V shed 2 bases and J 4 bases; nucleotides not matched to a gene: 7. The CDR3 spans 15 residues. Germline assignment: CDR1 GTSNPN and CDR2 SVGIG (reference sequence). CDR3 residues: CAWSRAGGFTGELFF. The CDR3 nucleotides read TGTGCCTGGAGTCGGGCAGGGGGTTTCACCGGGGAGCTGTTTTTT. Looking up the rest from reference TRBV30 and TRBJ2-2 gives the full variable domain: SQTIHQWPATLVQPVGSPLSLECTVEGTSNPNLYWYRQAAGRGLQLLFYSVGIGQISSEVPQNLSASRPQDRQFILSSKKLLLSDSGFYLCAWSRAGGFTGELFFGEGSRLTVL.

The DNA of the CDR3 is TGTGCCACCACACAGGGGGCACTTAGTGAGACCCAGTACTTC. This sequence encodes CATTQGALSETQYF. The genes are TRBV6-5 and TRBJ2-5; 9 bases align to TRBD1. This CDR3 spans 14 amino acids. After removal of 10 bases from V and 5 bases from J, the junction contained 11 bases not matched to a gene. Germline V gives CDR1 MNHEY, CDR2 SVGAGI.

V usage is TRBV4-3 and J usage is TRBJ1-2; tentative D call: TRBD1 (6 bases). With 0 bases removed from V and 6 bases from J, the gap between germline ends came to 11 bases. CDR1 and CDR2 from the germline V gene are LGHNA and YSLEER. This CDR3 is built from 14 residues. The CDR3 reads CASSQDRDINGYTF. For the CDR3, the DNA is TGCGCCAGCAGCCAAGACCGGGACATTAATGGCTACACCTTC.